This T cell receptor beta chain was identified during a study of blood T cell repertoires in COVID-19. Clones were read by immunoSEQ multiplex PCR, and TCRdb kept only the in-frame ones, dropping some. Found here are fewer than 250,000 clones, about nine tenths of them singletons; the top ten hold just over 2.5%. V was trimmed by 2 bases and J by 4 bases, leaving 11 bases between them. CDR3 length: 14 residues. Germline assignment: CDR1 MNHNS and CDR2 SASEGT. The source is a woman in her twenties or thirties with acute COVID-19. The sample comprised PBMCs or T cells enriched from blood (not recorded which). This chain connects TRBV6-1 to TRBJ1-1; D call uncertain. The CDR3 sequence is CASSEIDDGTEAFF. The CDR3 DNA reads TGTGCCAGCAGTGAAATAGATGATGGCACTGAAGCTTTCTTT.